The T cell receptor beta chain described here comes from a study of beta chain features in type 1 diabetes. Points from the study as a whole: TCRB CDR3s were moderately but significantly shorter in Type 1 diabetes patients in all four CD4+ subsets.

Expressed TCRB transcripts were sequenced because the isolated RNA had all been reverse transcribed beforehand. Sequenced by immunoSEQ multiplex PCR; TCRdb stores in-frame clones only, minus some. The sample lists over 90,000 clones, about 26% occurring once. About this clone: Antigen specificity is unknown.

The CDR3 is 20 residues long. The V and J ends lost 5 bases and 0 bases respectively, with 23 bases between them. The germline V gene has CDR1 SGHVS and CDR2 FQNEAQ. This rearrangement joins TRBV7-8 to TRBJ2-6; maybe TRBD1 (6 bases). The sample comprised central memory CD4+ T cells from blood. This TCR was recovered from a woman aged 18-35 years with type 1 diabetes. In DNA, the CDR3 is TGTGCCAGCAGCCCCAACTCTAGGACAGCCGTGCTCTCTGGGGCCAACGTCCTGACTTTC. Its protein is CASSPNSRTAVLSGANVLTF.